A single sample is the source of the 20 T cell receptor beta chains below, sequenced in a study of cytomegalovirus exposure and HLA in healthy donors (dated by TCRdb to 2016 to 2017). Library preparation was by the immunoSEQ multiplex PCR assay. For the multiplex PCR, a mixture combining 60 forward primers for TCR Vbeta segments and 13 reverse primers for TCR Jbeta segments was used. TCRdb mirrors the immuneACCESS table, restricted to in-frame sequences. Some clones are absent from its copies; in checked studies, under half trace to an unresolved V gene, and the reason for the others is unknown. The sample contains some 120,000 clones, roughly 86% of them found a single time. 1.8% of the sample rests with the top ten. Source material: PBMCs. These receptors came from a man younger than 35 in good health and CMV-seronegative.

This clone appeared a single time. The chain joins TRBV4-3 to TRBJ1-5, with D possibly TRBD1 on 5 matching bases. The CDR3 has 16 residues. V was shortened by 1 base and J by 4 bases, with 14 bases between the two germline ends. CDR1 LGHNA and CDR2 YSLEER come from the germline V gene. CDR3 bases: TGCGCCAGCAGCCAAGTTGGGCAGGGTAGAAATCAGCCCCAGCATTTT. Residues: CASSQVGQGRNQPQHF.

This sequence joins TRBV7-3 and TRBJ2-2; D ambiguous. CDR3 size: 15 residues. The germline V and J ends were trimmed by 5 bases and 1 base, with 11 bases remaining between them. Germline V CDR1 and CDR2: SGHTA, FQGTGA. CDR3 sequence reads: CASSPRSRNTGELFF. In nucleotides, the CDR3 is TGTGCCAGCAGCCCCCGGTCGCGGAACACCGGGGAGCTGTTTTTT.

This rearrangement joins TRBV5-5 to TRBJ1-4; 8 bases map to TRBD1. This CDR3 comprises 14 residues. J lost 8 bases, V lost 0 bases, and 3 bases had no gene match. Germline V gene sequence: CDR1 SGHKS, CDR2 YYEKEE (reference sequence). This CDR3 is CASSLGQGREKLFF. In DNA, the CDR3 is TGTGCCAGCAGCTTGGGACAGGGGCGGGAAAAACTGTTTTTT. Full variable domain (rest looked up from reference TRBV5-5 and TRBJ1-4): DAGVTQSPTHLIKTRGQQVTLRCSPISGHKSVSWYQQVLGQGPQFIFQYYEKEERGRGNFPDRFSARQFPNYSSELNVNALLLGDSALYLCASSLGQGREKLFFGSGTQLSVL.

This chain connects TRBV21-1 to TRBJ1-1; TRBD1 is taken as the D call from the table, unchecked against the DNA. TRBV21-1 is a pseudogene segment. This CDR3 region has 17 residues. CDR3 nucleotides: TGTGCCGAGCAGGCGGAACAGGACCCCCACATTTGGACTGAAGCTTTCTTT. Translating it yields CAEQAEQDPHIWTEAFF.

DNA of the CDR3: TGTGCCAGCAGCTTAGAGCCAGGGGGCTACAATGAGCAGTTCTTC. Its translation is CASSLEPGGYNEQFF. J is TRBJ2-1 and V is TRBV11-2; TRBD1 agrees at 7 bases. The CDR3 spans 15 residues. CDR1 and CDR2 (germline): SGHAT, FQNNGV. V dropped 0 bases and J dropped 3; count of bases not matched to a gene: 2.

This clone was observed a handful of times. In DNA, the CDR3 is TGTGCCAGCAGCTTGGGCGACAGGGGGGCCGGGGCCAACGTCCTGACTTTC. Its protein product is CASSLGDRGAGANVLTF. V usage is TRBV5-6 and J usage is TRBJ2-6; 9 positions agree with TRBD1. This CDR3 comprises 17 residues. The V and J ends lost 0 bases and 4 bases, in that order; junction bases with no gene match: 5. Germline loops: CDR1 SGHDT, CDR2 YYEEEE. Complete variable domain (other parts from reference TRBV5-6 and TRBJ2-6): DAGVTQSPTHLIKTRGQQVTLRCSPKSGHDTVSWYQQALGQGPQFIFQYYEEEERQRGNFPDRFSGHQFPNYSSELNVNALLLGDSALYLCASSLGDRGAGANVLTFGAGSRLTVL.

This clone was observed once. This chain links TRBV11-2 with TRBJ2-2; D may be TRBD2 (6 bases). The V gene lost 5 bases and the J gene lost 0 bases, with 19 bases spanning the gap. This CDR3 region has 18 residues. The germline V gene encodes CDR1 SGHAT and CDR2 FQNNGV. CDR3 bases: TGTGCCAGCAGCCCCCGGGGGTCAGTTAACGCGAACACCGGGGAGCTGTTTTTT. Translating gives CASSPRGSVNANTGELFF.

The chain joins TRBV15 to TRBJ1-1; D unclear. This CDR3 is 15 amino acids long. V shed 0 bases and J shed 0 bases, with 8 bases lying between them. Looked up from germline, CDR1 is LNHNV and CDR2 is YYDKDF (reference sequence). The CDR3 reads CATSRDLAMNTEAFF. Here the CDR3 DNA reads TGTGCCACCAGCAGAGATCTTGCGATGAACACTGAAGCTTTCTTT.

A remark on this clone: The junction does not match germline at one end; this may be a read error. V usage is TRBV11-2 and J usage is TRBJ1-2, with D unresolved. CDR1 SGHAT and CDR2 FQNNGV come from the germline V gene. This CDR3 has 12 residues. The chain's CDR3 is CASSLVGHGYTF. The CDR3 nucleotides are TGTGCCAGCAGTTTAGTTGGGCATGGCTACACCTTC.

CDR3: CTSSQGKLLYTF. The CDR3 bases are TGCACCAGCAGCCAAGGCAAGCTCCTCTACACCTTC. This sequence joins TRBV1 and TRBJ1-2. TRBV1 is a listed pseudogene. The CDR3 spans 12 residues.

This clone has only a few counts. This chain joins TRBV9 and TRBJ2-7; 7 bases line up with TRBD1. V lost 2 bases and J lost 2; bases outside the gene matches: 4. CDR3 size: 14 residues. CDR1 and CDR2 (germline): SGDLS, YYNGEE. CDR3 coding DNA: TGTGCCAGCAGCGTGGCGCAGGGGGCCTACGAGCAGTACTTC. It translates to CASSVAQGAYEQYF. The variable domain in full, completed from reference TRBV9 and TRBJ2-7, reads DSGVTQTPKHLITATGQRVTLRCSPRSGDLSVYWYQQSLDQGLQFLIQYYNGEERAKGNILERFSAQQFPDLHSELNLSSLELGDSALYFCASSVAQGAYEQYFGPGTRLTVT.

This clone was seen a handful of times. The chain employs TRBV2 and TRBJ1-6; possible D gene TRBD1, 6 bases. Germline lookup yields CDR1 SNHLY and CDR2 FYNNEI. V lost 7 bases to trimming and J lost 5 bases, with 12 bases between them. This CDR3 has 14 residues. CDR3 bases: TGTGCCAGCACCCTTGACAGGAATAATTCACCCCTCCACTTT. The encoded protein is CASTLDRNNSPLHF.

The chain couples TRBV7-2 to TRBJ1-4, with no clear D. V dropped 3 bases and J dropped 8 bases, with 16 bases sitting between them. This CDR3 contains 15 residues. Germline CDR1 is SGHTA and CDR2 is FQGNSA. Written as DNA, the CDR3 is TGTGCCAGCAGCTTGACGAGGGAACATCGGGAAAAACTGTTTTTT. Amino acid sequence: CASSLTREHREKLFF.

The rearrangement links TRBV19 to TRBJ2-3; 8 bases align to TRBD2. J was trimmed by 0 bases and V by 3 bases; bases with no gene match: 5. The length of the CDR3 is 16 residues. From germline, CDR1 is LNHDA and CDR2 SQIVND (reference sequence). CDR3 nucleotides: TGTGCCAGTAGTATCCCCGGGGGGGGTAGCACAGATACGCAGTATTTT. Encoded protein: CASSIPGGGSTDTQYF.

The CDR3 nucleotides are TGTGCCAGCAGCCCGGGGACAGGCTCCACTGAAGCTTTCTTT. Its protein product is CASSPGTGSTEAFF. V gene TRBV5-6 combines with J gene TRBJ1-1, with 8 bases fitting TRBD1. With V trimmed by 4 bases and J by 4 bases, 6 bases remained unmatched. This CDR3 region has 14 residues. Germline CDR1 SGHDT, CDR2 YYEEEE.

The chain carries TRBV5-1 and TRBJ1-1; D may be TRBD1 (5 bases). The CDR3 covers 13 residues. V lost 9 bases and J 1 base, leaving 13 bases between the germline ends. CDR1 and CDR2 (germline): SGHRS, YFSETQ. The CDR3: CATKSTGNTEAFF. The CDR3 bases are TGCGCCACCAAGTCCACAGGGAACACTGAAGCTTTCTTT.

This sequence joins TRBV7-8 and TRBJ2-1; D unresolved. Between the trimmed V and J ends, which lost 5 bases and 8 bases, there was a span of 13 bases. Germline V CDR1 and CDR2: SGHVS, FQNEAQ. The CDR3 contains 13 residues. CDR3 DNA sequence: TGTGCCAGCAGCCGGCCGAACGAGGATGAGCAGTTCTTC. This encodes CASSRPNEDEQFF.

The chain employs TRBV7-6 and TRBJ2-7, with D unclear. CDR1 SGHVS and CDR2 FNYEAQ come from the germline V gene. V lost 2 bases, J lost 1 base, and 6 bases lay in between. The CDR3 extends over 13 amino acids. CDR3 sequence (DNA): TGTGCCAGCAGCTTAACTCTTTCCTACGAGCAGTACTTC. Its protein product is CASSLTLSYEQYF. The whole variable domain, filled in from reference TRBV7-6 and TRBJ2-7, reads GAGVSQSPRYKVTKRGQDVALRCDPISGHVSLYWYRQALGQGPEFLTYFNYEAQQDKSGLPNDRFSAERPEGSISTLTIQRTEQRDSAMYRCASSLTLSYEQYFGPGTRLTVT.

A few counts support this clone. V usage is TRBV7-9 and J usage is TRBJ2-5; 7 bases line up with TRBD1. CDR3 size: 15 residues. Germline CDR1 reads SEHNR; CDR2 reads FQNEAQ (reference sequence). The ends lost 1 base at V and 4 bases at J; junction bases unmatched: 6. CDR3 loop: CASSLVGGVGETQYF. The CDR3 coding sequence is TGTGCCAGCAGCTTAGTAGGGGGCGTAGGAGAGACCCAGTACTTC. The whole variable domain, filled in from reference TRBV7-9 and TRBJ2-5, reads DTGVSQNPRHKITKRGQNVTFRCDPISEHNRLYWYRQTLGQGPEFLTYFQNEAQLEKSRLLSDRFSAERPKGSFSTLEIQRTEQGDSAMYLCASSLVGGVGETQYFGPGTRLLVL.

The rearrangement links TRBV7-9 to TRBJ2-1, with unresolved D. Trimming took 1 base from V and 6 from J, leaving 4 bases between them. In germline, CDR1 is SEHNR, CDR2 FQNEAQ (reference sequence). The CDR3 sequence is 12 residues long. This CDR3 reads CASSLVGNEQFF. CDR3 sequence (DNA): TGTGCCAGCAGCTTAGTCGGCAATGAGCAGTTCTTC.